This entry describes one TCR beta chain. No antigen is known for it. This sample is part of a study of glioma-infiltrating T cells. Study-level results: Non-neoplastic patients had below-expected tissue-blood divergence, while all gliomas exceeded expectation. Very few CDR3 sequences were shared between tissue and blood.

TCR alpha and beta CDR3 regions were amplified from RNA using iRepertoire nested multiplex PCR. For one-step reverse transcription and amplification, 100-400 ng of tissue mRNA or PBMC total RNA was used. TCRdb passed the multiplex PCR reads through MiXCR, listing each CDR3 protein once. The sample has over 70,000 distinct CDR3 sequences, about 23% seen once; the top ten hold 6.7%. This CDR3 has 16 residues. CDR1 is SGHNT, CDR2 YYREEE, per germline (reference sequence). V was clipped by 0 bases and J by 0 bases, with 10 bases between them. The genes are TRBV5-4 and TRBJ2-1; D is unresolved. This receptor was identified in a human donor with low-grade glioma or glioblastoma, undergoing nonglioma brain surgery, or in good health (not recorded which). The sequencing input was glioma tissue, nonneoplastic brain tissue, or PBMCs (not recorded which). CDR3 residues: CASSLGHQSSYNEQFF. CDR3 coding DNA: TGTGCCAGCAGCTTGGGACACCAAAGCTCCTACAATGAGCAGTTCTTC.